This TCR beta chain is drawn from a study of vaccination effects on CD4 cells after COVID-19. Pools of viral peptides were used by the ViraFEST assay to expand antigen-specific CD4+ T cells ahead of sequencing. After less than twelve days in culture, the CD4+ T cells were isolated. The vaccine given was either BNT162b2 or mRNA-1273, in two doses. Supplemented with 8.5 to 10 IU/ml IL-2 and 10 ug/ml peptides, some 2 million PBMC per well were kept in culture. A word on this clone: Its target is not known.

Using immunoSEQ multiplex PCR, the repertoire was profiled, and TCRdb retains in-frame clones only, with some absent. The table shows more than 35,000 clones, with around four fifths occurring only once. Germline V gives CDR1 SGHDT, CDR2 YYEEEE. V lost 0 bases to trimming and J lost 0 bases, with 12 bases between them. The CDR3 has 17 residues. This chain links TRBV5-6 with TRBJ1-4; D perhaps matches TRBD1 (5 bases). The sample consisted of CD4+ T cells from PBMCs cultured with HCoV-NL63 spike peptides, taken after COVID-19 vaccination. This TCR was sampled from a human donor who received a COVID-19 vaccine. Some clones in this sample may be carry-over from other donors' samples. CDR3 sequence reads: CASSLVGVPSTNEKLFF. The CDR3 nucleotides read TGTGCCAGCAGCTTGGTAGGGGTCCCGTCAACTAATGAAAAACTGTTTTTT.